This T cell receptor (beta chain) emerged from a study of T cell responses to AZD1222 COVID-19 vaccine. This clone occurred once. Repertoires were generated with immunoSEQ multiplex PCR, while TCRdb's copy carries only in-frame clones and drops some. The table lists some 45,000 clones, 90% of them singletons. The TCR was taken from an adult who received the AZD1222 COVID-19 vaccine. The source was peripheral blood, collected 28 days after the second AZD1222 dose.

The DNA of the CDR3 is TGCAGCGCTGGACTAGCGGGGGAGCTGTTTTTT. It codes for CSAGLAGELFF. The V call is TRBV29-1, the J call TRBJ2-2; 9 bases are a match to TRBD2. V shed 7 bases and J 8 bases; nucleotides not matched to a gene: 2. The CDR3 is 11 residues long. Germline CDR1 and CDR2: SQVTM and ANQGSEA.